The T cell receptor beta chain described here comes from a study of T cell responses to AZD1222 COVID-19 vaccine. The V and J ends lost 2 bases and 6 bases, in that order; junction bases with no gene match: 9. Germline CDR1 and CDR2: KGHSH and LQKENI. The CDR3 is 16 amino acids. To note about this clone: As yet, its antigen is unknown.

Regarding the study as a whole: Increased Spike-specific TCR breadth and depth were observed after two AZD1222 doses. White British donors predominated, females outnumbered males, and clonal diversity was possibly underestimated. Epitopes outside B.1.351 and B.1.1.7 mutated regions reportedly drew nearly half of spike TCRs.

Sequencing used immunoSEQ multiplex PCR; TCRdb keeps in-frame clones, though not all of them. The sample shows over 130,000 clones, 80% to 95% of them seen only once. This chain links TRBV18 with TRBJ1-4; 7 bases are a match to TRBD1. The clonotype originates from an adult who received the AZD1222 COVID-19 vaccine. Sequenced material: peripheral blood, taken 28 days after the second AZD1222 dose. The CDR3 spells CASSPARDRVDEKLFF. CDR3 coding DNA: TGTGCCAGCTCACCAGCCCGGGACAGAGTTGATGAAAAACTGTTTTTT. Looking up the rest from reference TRBV18 and TRBJ1-4 gives the full variable domain: NAGVMQNPRHLVRRRGQEARLRCSPMKGHSHVYWYRQLPEEGLKFMVYLQKENIIDESGMPKERFSAEFPKEGPSILRIQQVVRGDSAAYFCASSPARDRVDEKLFFGSGTQLSVL.